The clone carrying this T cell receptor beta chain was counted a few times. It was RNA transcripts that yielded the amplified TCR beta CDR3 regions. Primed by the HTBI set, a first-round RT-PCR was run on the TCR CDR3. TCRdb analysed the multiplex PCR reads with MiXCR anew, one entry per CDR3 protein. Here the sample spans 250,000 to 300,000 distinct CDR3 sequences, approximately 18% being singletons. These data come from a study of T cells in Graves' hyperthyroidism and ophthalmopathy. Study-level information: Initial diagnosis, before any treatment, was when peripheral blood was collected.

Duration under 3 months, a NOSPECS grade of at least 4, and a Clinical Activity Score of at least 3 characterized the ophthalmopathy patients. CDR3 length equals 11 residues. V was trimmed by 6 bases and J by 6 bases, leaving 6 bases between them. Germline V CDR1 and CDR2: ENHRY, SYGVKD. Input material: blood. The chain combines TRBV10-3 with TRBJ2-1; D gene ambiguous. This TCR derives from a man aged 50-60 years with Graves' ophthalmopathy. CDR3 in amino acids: CAISQLNEQFF. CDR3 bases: TGTGCCATCAGCCAACTCAATGAGCAGTTCTTC.